This TCR beta chain stems from a study of shared clonotypes between healthy human individuals. It was CD45RO-negative cells, positively selected for CCR7, that made up naive CD8 cells, with terminally differentiated effector memory CD45RA+ cells excluded. The table came from immunoSEQ multiplex PCR; TCRdb's copy has only in-frame clones and leaves some out. The sample consists of roughly 570,000 clones, roughly 98% of them appearing once. This CDR3 region has 14 residues. V lost 5 bases and J lost 4, with 15 bases in between. Per the germline V gene, CDR1 is SEHNR and CDR2 is FQNEAQ (reference sequence). This clone was seen only once.

The specimen sequenced was naive CD8+ T cells sorted from blood. This receptor was taken from a man under 40 in good health. V usage is TRBV7-9 and J usage is TRBJ2-7; possibly TRBD2 for D (5 bases). The CDR3 loop reads CASSPPRRGYEQYF. DNA of the CDR3: TGTGCCAGCAGCCCCCCCCGGAGAGGGTACGAGCAGTACTTC. Combining the CDR3 with reference TRBV7-9 and TRBJ2-7 gives the whole variable domain DTGVSQNPRHKITKRGQNVTFRCDPISEHNRLYWYRQTLGQGPEFLTYFQNEAQLEKSRLLSDRFSAERPKGSFSTLEIQRTEQGDSAMYLCASSPPRRGYEQYFGPGTRLTVT.